The present T cell receptor (beta chain) was sequenced within a study of post-analysis software for immune sequencing data. Study in general: Several disease courses (relapsing-remitting, secondary progressive and progressive-relapsing) of multiple sclerosis were included. Study observations and caveats: In multiple sclerosis, normalized Chao1 diversity was significantly below that of controls. A handful of TRBV segments were significantly more frequent in patients than in controls. TRBV5-6, TRBV5-1 and TRBV20-1 were among these segments. Samples from a shared batch, those prepared together, strongly co-clustered by F measure.

Unique-molecular-identifier-tagged TCR beta cDNA libraries were used. Yield was some 540,000 cDNA molecules from roughly 0.93 to 9.6 million T cells. A single record per CDR3 protein comes from TCRdb applying MiXCR to the PCR reads. The sample shows around 250,000 distinct CDR3 sequences, 36% of them seen only once. This clonotype was counted at least ten times. Its antigen is currently unknown. Germline assignment: CDR1 MNHEY and CDR2 SMNVEV (reference sequence). The trim removed 6 bases at V and 9 bases at J, leaving 7 bases unmatched. CDR3 length: 15 residues. This TCR derives from a girl between 10 and 17 years old with multiple sclerosis. V gene TRBV27 combines with J gene TRBJ2-1; TRBD2 matches at 14 bases. Specimen: blood. CDR3 coding DNA: TGTGCCAGCAGACCAGGGACTAGCGGGAGTGCTGAGCAGTTCTTC. It codes for CASRPGTSGSAEQFF.